One and the same sample provided the 11 T cell receptor beta chains below, sequenced in a study of blood T cell repertoires in COVID-19. Sequencing was performed with immunoSEQ multiplex PCR; in TCRdb, only in-frame clones are kept and a portion is missing. The top ten hold around 5.4% of the sample, which has under 200,000 clones, about four fifths seen once. Sequencing used peripheral blood. These TCRs come from a middle-aged woman with COVID-19, enrolled during active disease.

The V gene is TRBV18, the J gene TRBJ2-3, with 9 bases identical to TRBD1. J lost 3 bases, V lost 6 bases, and 7 bases had no gene match. CDR3 size: 15 residues. Germline-derived CDR1 and CDR2 are KGHSH and LQKENI. The CDR3 DNA reads TGTGCCAGCTCCCGGACAGGGGCAAATACAGATACGCAGTATTTT. It codes for CASSRTGANTDTQYF. The full variable domain, with the rest looked up from reference TRBV18 and TRBJ2-3, is NAGVMQNPRHLVRRRGQEARLRCSPMKGHSHVYWYRQLPEEGLKFMVYLQKENIIDESGMPKERFSAEFPKEGPSILRIQQVVRGDSAAYFCASSRTGANTDTQYFGPGTRLTVL.

This clone was recorded a few times. The J gene is TRBJ2-7, the V gene TRBV7-9; 12 bases map to TRBD2. The germline V gene encodes CDR1 SEHNR and CDR2 FQNEAQ (reference sequence). The V and J ends lost 5 bases and 0 bases, in that order; junction bases with no gene match: 8. The CDR3 runs to 17 residues. The CDR3: CASSIHPGLAGSYEQYF. CDR3 bases: TGTGCCAGCAGCATTCATCCGGGACTAGCGGGCTCCTACGAGCAGTACTTC.

The rearrangement uses TRBV5-1 and TRBJ1-1; 7 bases are a match to TRBD1. CDR3 length: 15 amino acids. J lost 5 bases, V lost 1 base, and 8 bases had no gene match. The V gene's germline CDR1 is SGHRS and CDR2 YFSETQ. CDR3 nucleotide sequence: TGCGCCAGCAGCTTGCCTCCCGGGACAGCTACTGAAGCTTTCTTT. This encodes CASSLPPGTATEAFF. The complete variable domain, with remaining parts taken from reference TRBV5-1 and TRBJ1-1, reads KAGVTQTPRYLIKTRGQQVTLSCSPISGHRSVSWYQQTPGQGLQFLFEYFSETQRNKGNFPGRFSGRQFSNSRSEMNVSTLELGDSALYLCASSLPPGTATEAFFGQGTRLTVV.

The V call is TRBV25-1, the J call TRBJ1-2; no clear D. The length of the CDR3 is 13 residues. Trimming removed 6 bases from V and 7 bases from J, with 15 bases in between. Germline V gives CDR1 MGHDK, CDR2 SYGVNS. CDR3 residues: CASRPPGSFGYTF. In nucleotides, the CDR3 is TGTGCCAGCAGACCCCCAGGAAGCTTTGGCTACACCTTC.

V is TRBV7-8 and J is TRBJ1-2; 11 bases are a match to TRBD1. CDR3 length equals 15 residues. V lost 5 bases to trimming and J lost 6 bases; unmatched junction nucleotides: 8. Per germline, CDR1 SGHVS and CDR2 FQNEAQ. In DNA, the CDR3 is TGTGCCAGCAGCCGAGGAAGGACAGGGGGCGATGGCTACACCTTC. This codes for CASSRGRTGGDGYTF.

The chain is built from TRBV19 and TRBJ2-2; 8 bases align to TRBD2. Germline V lookup: CDR1 LNHDA, CDR2 SQIVND (reference sequence). The CDR3 runs to 18 residues. The ends lost 3 bases at V and 3 bases at J; junction bases unmatched: 12. The CDR3 nucleotides are TGTGCCAGTAGTATTGCGGGAGGCCTGATATTTTACACCGGGGAGCTGTTTTTT. It yields the protein CASSIAGGLIFYTGELFF.

V usage is TRBV7-2 and J usage is TRBJ2-5; TRBD1 matches 12 bases. This CDR3 has 16 residues. The V gene end was trimmed by 5 bases and the J gene end by 5 bases; junction bases not matched to a gene: 9. Germline V gene lookup returns CDR1 SGHTA and CDR2 FQGNSA. CDR3 amino acids: CASSPWGTGGLETQYF. DNA for the CDR3: TGTGCCAGCAGCCCGTGGGGGACAGGGGGCTTGGAGACCCAGTACTTC.

The chain has TRBV9 and TRBJ1-5, with D perhaps TRBD1 (5 bases). The CDR3 contains 12 residues. V was shortened by 3 bases and J by 5 bases, with 6 bases between the two germline ends. From germline, CDR1 is SGDLS and CDR2 YYNGEE. The CDR3 DNA is TGTGCCAGCAGCGAAGGGGATCAGCCCCAGCATTTT. It encodes CASSEGDQPQHF.

This clone has a handful of counts. V gene TRBV15 combines with J gene TRBJ1-4; D gene uncertain. CDR1 and CDR2 (germline): LNHNV, YYDKDF (reference sequence). V was cut by 5 bases and J by 8 bases, with 18 bases left in between. This CDR3 is 15 amino acids long. This CDR3 is CATSGRRGGYEKLFF. The CDR3 DNA reads as TGTGCCACCAGCGGCCGTCGGGGTGGATACGAAAAACTGTTTTTT.

The V gene is TRBV30, the J gene TRBJ1-4; no reliable D call. V lost 0 bases, J lost 6 bases, and 14 bases lay in between. Per the germline V gene, CDR1 is GTSNPN and CDR2 is SVGIG (reference sequence). The CDR3 runs to 15 residues. In DNA form, the CDR3 reads TGTGCCTGGAGTGTTGTGTCAGGCACTTATGAAAAACTGTTTTTT. This encodes CAWSVVSGTYEKLFF.

V and J are TRBV18 and TRBJ2-2, with a weak D call TRBD2 (5 bases). V shed 3 bases and J shed 6 bases, with 11 bases lying between them. The CDR3 is made up of 14 amino acids. The germline gives CDR1 KGHSH, CDR2 LQKENI. DNA of the CDR3: TGTGCCAGCTCACCCATACTAGAGGCCGGGGAGCTGTTTTTT. As protein: CASSPILEAGELFF.